The T cell receptor (beta chain) described here comes from a study of blood T cell repertoires in COVID-19 (dated by TCRdb to 2020 to 2022). As for the study more broadly: The collaborator samples originated in the United States, Italy and Spain and spanned the acute and convalescent phases of COVID-19. The material from the prospective study consisted of cDNA or gDNA derived from T cells, B-cell-depleted T cells, or PBMCs. Deeply sampled blood TCRbeta repertoires from subjects exposed to, actively infected with, or recovered from COVID-19 were included in the dataset. The repertoires were released in a freely available public database intended as a resource for research on the immune response to SARS-CoV-2. Samples came from the ongoing ImmuneRACE study (first 160 participants) plus 1,254 subjects from 6 global collaborators. Sample metadata almost always included a de-identified subject ID, COVID-19 status, age in years and sex. HLA class I and class II types, where available, came from metadata supplied by the sample provider rather than from assay-based typing. What the authors observed across the whole study: The quantity of clinical and demographic metadata differed by source and by participant and was supplied without curation.

At one collaborating source in Seattle, patients were enrolled during active infection and were followed longitudinally through the course of disease. Whole blood was collected in K2EDTA tubes by collaborating institutions according to the institutions' own protocols. For TCRbeta analysis, collaborators shipped samples as frozen whole blood, isolated PBMCs, or DNA extracted from either of those sample types. TCRbeta CDR3 regions were amplified from genomic DNA by means of the immunoSEQ Assay, a bias-controlled multiplex PCR. In the source study's methods: The number of nucleated cells in each sample was estimated from the amplification of reference gene primers within the assay. To quantify the absolute abundance of each unique TCRbeta CDR3 rearrangement, sequence reads were collapsed and filtered. Productive Simpson clonality was computed per sample as the square root of Simpson's diversity index over productive rearrangements. This is the immuneACCESS table as TCRdb keeps it, with only in-frame sequences that have V and J called. A part of the clones is gone; compared with another copy, unresolved V genes explain less than half, and the rest is unexplained. V, J and clone size reflect that table, while D and trimming were determined from the DNA. Here the sample has 250,000 to 350,000 clones; roughly 90% occur a single time. The top ten clones comprise approximately 2.9% of the sample.

Worth noting for this clone: There is no known antigen for this receptor. No base qualities exist here, and no much larger clone lies one base off it.

From V the trimming removes 5 bases and from J it removes 0 bases, while the gene matches leave 6 bases of the junction unaccounted for. The CDR3 spans 15 residues, from the cysteine through the phenylalanine. Kept here is only the CDR3 DNA, which spans 45 bases and is read in frame from base 1. Per the germline V gene, MDHEN is the CDR1 and SYDVKM is the CDR2. The rearranged segments are TRBV28 and TRBJ2-7, with TRBD1 matching 8 junction bases. The TCR was taken from a woman in her twenties or thirties with COVID-19, enrolled during active disease. Sequencing used peripheral blood. In nucleotide form, the sequence is TGTGCCAGCAGTGTACCGGACAGGGTCTCCTACGAGCAGTACTTC. It translates as CASSVPDRVSYEQYF.